This T cell receptor beta chain was recorded in a study of radiation and T cells in renal cell carcinoma. Across the study: Nephrectomy followed 15 Gy stereotactic body radiation by 4 weeks.

The germline CDR1 and CDR2 sequences are MNHEY and SVGAGI. The CDR3 totals 13 residues. V shed 2 bases and J shed 5 bases, with 9 bases lying between them. Clones were read by immunoSEQ multiplex PCR, and TCRdb kept only the in-frame ones, dropping some. The sample has some 76,000 clones, over 80% seen once. Time point of the sample: blood 2 weeks post-SBRT. Sample treatment: 15 Gy SBRT to primary tumor, nephrectomy 4 weeks later. This renal cell carcinoma was of the clear cell type. The gene calls are TRBV6-5 and TRBJ1-1; D is undetermined. The material sequenced was blood, taken from a patient whose treatment included radiotherapy and nephrectomy. This clonotype originated in a man in his fifties or sixties with renal cell carcinoma. The CDR3 loop reads CASSYPDGTEAFF. DNA for the CDR3: TGTGCCAGCAGTTACCCGGACGGAACTGAAGCTTTCTTT.